Below are 31 T cell receptor beta chains sequenced from a single sample in a study of blood T cells in healthy people across ages. Combining a sample-barcoded 5' primer with a J-beta primer mix, a second PCR ran for about 6 to 12 cycles. TCRdb re-called the 5' RACE reads with MiXCR, one entry per CDR3 protein. The sample records 650,000 to 1,000,000 distinct CDR3 sequences, roughly 46% being singletons. Sequencing was done on a sample of blood. These receptors were collected from an older man in good health.

This clonotype came up many times. This rearrangement joins TRBV20-1 to TRBJ2-7; D is perhaps TRBD1 (6 bases). The CDR3 spans 13 residues. Germline loops: CDR1 DFQATT, CDR2 SNEGSKA (reference sequence). V dropped 4 bases and J dropped 1 base, with 11 bases sitting between them. The CDR3 spells CSAIFTGSYEQYF. The CDR3 nucleotides are TGCAGTGCTATATTTACAGGGTCCTACGAGCAGTACTTC.

The V call is TRBV20-1, the J call TRBJ2-5; TRBD2 matches 10 bases. V dropped 0 bases and J dropped 4; count of bases not matched to a gene: 11. This CDR3 has 17 residues. Germline CDR1 reads DFQATT; CDR2 reads SNEGSKA (reference sequence). CDR3 coding DNA: TGCAGTGCTAGAGATCAGCAGCTAGCGGGAGTCGGAGAGACCCAGTACTTC. It codes for CSARDQQLAGVGETQYF.

The gene calls are TRBV5-1 and TRBJ2-2, with 8 positions matching TRBD1. Germline V lookup: CDR1 SGHRS, CDR2 YFSETQ. V dropped 3 bases and J dropped 1; count of bases not matched to a gene: 5. CDR3 size: 16 residues. The CDR3 loop reads CASSWTGTGNTGELFF. The CDR3 nucleotides read TGCGCCAGCAGCTGGACCGGGACAGGGAACACCGGGGAGCTGTTTTTT.

V usage is TRBV20-1 and J usage is TRBJ2-7, with D hard to call. V was shortened by 6 bases and J by 4 bases, with 10 bases between the two germline ends. The CDR3 has 11 amino acids. Germline V CDR1 and CDR2: DFQATT, SNEGSKA (reference sequence). CDR3 DNA: TGCAGTGCCCCTCGCCGGTACGAGCAGTACTTC. Protein product: CSAPRRYEQYF.

The V call is TRBV20-1, the J call TRBJ2-4; 11 positions agree with TRBD2. Germline V gives CDR1 DFQATT, CDR2 SNEGSKA (reference sequence). The trim removed 3 bases at V and 8 bases at J, leaving 6 bases unmatched. This CDR3 is 14 amino acids long. CDR3: CSARPSGRWDIQYF. The CDR3 DNA sequence: TGCAGTGCTAGGCCTAGCGGGAGGTGGGACATTCAGTACTTC.

V and J are TRBV6-2 or TRBV6-3 and TRBJ2-1; D may correspond to TRBD1 or TRBD2 (5 bases each). CDR3 size: 12 residues. Germline V CDR1 and CDR2: MNHEY, SVGEGT. V lost 6 bases and J lost 9, with 12 bases in between. The CDR3, as DNA: TGTGCCAGCAGCCGAGGGGTGGGTGAGCAGTTCTTC. Translation gives CASSRGVGEQFF.

The chain is built from TRBV29-1 and TRBJ2-5; D might be TRBD2 (5 bases). The CDR3 extends over 13 amino acids. Trimming shortened V by 1 base and J by 11 bases, and 17 bases separated the two germline ends. Looked up from germline, CDR1 is SQVTM and CDR2 is ANQGSEA. CDR3 bases: TGCAGCGTTGAAGGAGCGGTTAACTACGAACAGTACTTC. It codes for CSVEGAVNYEQYF.

This clonotype has ten or more counts. CDR3 in amino acids: CSVEEGGLAHYNEQFF. CDR3 nucleotides: TGCAGCGTTGAAGAGGGAGGACTCGCGCACTACAATGAGCAGTTCTTC. This chain joins TRBV29-1 and TRBJ2-1, with a tentative D call TRBD2 (6 bases). V was trimmed by 0 bases and J by 3 bases, leaving 15 bases between them. The CDR3 has 16 residues. Germline V gene sequence: CDR1 SQVTM, CDR2 ANQGSEA.

In regard to this clonotype: A single base separates this from a much larger clone, so it may be a read error. The chain links TRBV29-1 to TRBJ1-6, with D perhaps matching TRBD1 (5 bases). This CDR3 contains 12 residues. Looked up from germline, CDR1 is SQVTM and CDR2 is ANQGSEA. Trimming removed 7 bases at V and 7 bases at J, with 11 bases between. CDR3 coding DNA: TGCAGCGCCCAGGAGGGGAATTCACCCCTCCACTTT. This codes for CSAQEGNSPLHF.

This clonotype was detected a few times. The chain recombines TRBV7-9 with TRBJ2-1, with D tentatively TRBD1 (5 bases). The CDR3 is 14 amino acids. V was cut by 5 bases and J by 4 bases, with 12 bases left in between. Germline V gene data show CDR1 as SEHNR and CDR2 as FQNEAQ (reference sequence). CDR3 residues: CASSHDRTYNEQFF. The CDR3 nucleotides are TGTGCCAGCAGCCACGACAGAACTTACAATGAGCAGTTCTTC. Supplemented by reference TRBV7-9 and TRBJ2-1, the full variable domain reads DTGVSQNPRHKITKRGQNVTFRCDPISEHNRLYWYRQTLGQGPEFLTYFQNEAQLEKSRLLSDRFSAERPKGSFSTLEIQRTEQGDSAMYLCASSHDRTYNEQFFGPGTRLTVL.

The chain recombines TRBV20-1 with TRBJ2-1, with TRBD2 identical over 7 bases. Per the germline V gene, CDR1 is DFQATT and CDR2 is SNEGSKA (reference sequence). V lost 5 bases, J lost 3 bases, and 13 bases stayed unmatched. The length of the CDR3 is 16 residues. The CDR3 is CSAQPVQRENYNEQFF. The CDR3 DNA reads as TGCAGTGCTCAACCCGTCCAGCGGGAAAACTACAATGAGCAGTTCTTC.

V gene TRBV12-3 or TRBV12-4 combines with J gene TRBJ1-4; perhaps TRBD1 as D (6 bases). This CDR3 has 17 residues. Trimming took 2 bases from V and 8 from J, leaving 21 bases between them. CDR3 region: CASSLTGQLKAGEKLFF. The CDR3 DNA reads as TGTGCCAGCAGTTTAACAGGACAGCTGAAGGCCGGCGAAAAACTGTTTTTT.

The CDR3 protein is CASSLSGTGSGQPQHF. The CDR3 bases are TGTGCCAGCAGCCTATCCGGGACAGGGTCAGGTCAGCCCCAGCATTTT. This chain joins TRBV9 and TRBJ1-5; 9 nucleotides match TRBD1. The CDR3 is 16 residues long. J lost 6 bases, V lost 4 bases, and 11 bases had no gene match. Per germline, CDR1 SGDLS and CDR2 YYNGEE. The full variable domain, rest sourced from reference TRBV9 and TRBJ1-5, is DSGVTQTPKHLITATGQRVTLRCSPRSGDLSVYWYQQSLDQGLQFLIQYYNGEERAKGNILERFSAQQFPDLHSELNLSSLELGDSALYFCASSLSGTGSGQPQHFGDGTRLSIL.

This clonotype showed up many times. This chain links TRBV5-1 with TRBJ1-5; D remains ambiguous. Germline loops: CDR1 SGHRS, CDR2 YFSETQ. This CDR3 is 15 amino acids long. Trimming left V 0 bases short and J 6 bases short, with 13 bases between. Here the CDR3 reads CASSLGTLATQPQHF. The CDR3 DNA reads as TGCGCCAGCAGCTTGGGTACACTCGCGACTCAGCCCCAGCATTTT.

This clonotype was counted a few times. The chain employs TRBV7-3 and TRBJ1-2, with D possibly matching TRBD1 (5 bases). The CDR3 runs 15 residues. V was shortened by 5 bases and J by 7 bases, with 20 bases between the two germline ends. Looked up from germline, CDR1 is SGHTA and CDR2 is FQGTGA. The CDR3 is CASSKLGGSAGGYTF. DNA for the CDR3: TGTGCCAGCAGCAAATTGGGGGGGAGTGCCGGTGGCTACACCTTC.

This clonotype turned up a few times. The chain carries TRBV12-3 or TRBV12-4 and TRBJ1-2; TRBD1 matches at 7 bases. With V trimmed by 3 bases and J by 4 bases, 5 bases remained unmatched. This CDR3 is 14 amino acids long. The CDR3, as DNA: TGTGCCAGCAGTTTCGACAGGGAGGGCTATGGCTACACCTTC. As protein: CASSFDREGYGYTF.

In this sample, this clonotype turned up a few times. The chain links TRBV7-2 to TRBJ2-5, with a possible D match to TRBD1 (5 bases). V lost 7 bases, J lost 4 bases, and 16 bases lay in between. Germline V gene sequence: CDR1 SGHTA, CDR2 FQGNSA. The CDR3 totals 14 residues. CDR3: CASTTLQGLETQYF. The CDR3 DNA sequence: TGTGCCAGCACCACCCTTCAGGGTTTAGAGACCCAGTACTTC.

This clonotype appeared a few times. The chain's CDR3 is CSARDSGLGIHEQFF. The CDR3 nucleotides are TGCAGTGCTAGAGATTCCGGACTGGGAATTCATGAGCAGTTCTTC. The chain is built from TRBV20-1 and TRBJ2-1, with TRBD2 as a possible D gene (5 bases). Trimming took 0 bases from V and 8 from J, leaving 17 bases between them. Germline CDR1 DFQATT, CDR2 SNEGSKA (reference sequence). The CDR3 is made up of 15 amino acids.

This rearrangement joins TRBV20-1 to TRBJ2-5, with D perhaps TRBD1 or TRBD2 (7 bases each). The CDR3 covers 15 residues. The germline V gene encodes CDR1 DFQATT and CDR2 SNEGSKA (reference sequence). Trimming pared 6 bases from V and 5 bases from J, leaving 22 bases between. CDR3 DNA: TGCAGTGCGGGTCTCTCTAGCGGAGGGGGCGAGACCCAGTACTTC. Translation: CSAGLSSGGGETQYF.

The V gene is TRBV6-4, the J gene TRBJ2-3; 11 bases match TRBD2. V lost 2 bases to trimming and J lost 5 bases; unmatched junction nucleotides: 12. Germline-derived CDR1 and CDR2 are MRHNA and SNTAGT. This CDR3 spans 18 amino acids. CDR3 loop: CASSDRTSGSEEQDTQYF. The CDR3 nucleotides read TGTGCCAGCAGTGACCGAACTAGCGGGAGCGAGGAGCAAGATACGCAGTATTTT.

V is TRBV4-2 and J is TRBJ2-5; TRBD2 aligns across 11 bases. CDR3 length: 16 amino acids. Germline V gene lookup returns CDR1 LGHNA and CDR2 YNFKEQ. After removal of 4 bases from V and 3 bases from J, the junction contained 7 bases not matched to a gene. The CDR3 loop reads CASSLNPGLAEETQYF. In nucleotides, the CDR3 is TGTGCCAGCAGCCTCAACCCGGGACTAGCGGAAGAGACCCAGTACTTC.

This chain links TRBV11-2 with TRBJ2-3; maybe TRBD2 (6 bases). V was cut by 5 bases and J by 3 bases, with 24 bases left in between. The CDR3 has 18 amino acids. CDR1 and CDR2 from the germline V gene are SGHAT and FQNNGV. The CDR3 is CASSPRPGGTRGTDTQYF. In DNA form, the CDR3 reads TGTGCCAGCAGCCCGCGGCCTGGCGGGACCCGAGGGACAGATACGCAGTATTTT.

This clonotype was recorded many times. This chain links TRBV12-3 or TRBV12-4 with TRBJ2-1; 8 nucleotides match TRBD2. The trim removed 2 bases at V and 4 bases at J, leaving 4 bases unmatched. This CDR3 is 15 amino acids long. The CDR3 DNA is TGTGCCAGCAGTTTATTAGCGGGATCGTACAATGAGCAGTTCTTC. The encoded protein is CASSLLAGSYNEQFF.

The sample holds a few counts of this clonotype. J is TRBJ2-3 and V is TRBV20-1; D perhaps matches TRBD2 (5 bases). The germline V and J ends were trimmed by 3 bases and 8 bases, with 9 bases remaining between them. Germline values: CDR1 DFQATT, CDR2 SNEGSKA (reference sequence). CDR3 length: 11 amino acids. The CDR3 DNA follows: TGCAGTGCTAGGGGGAGTGGTACGCAGTATTTT. It is translated as CSARGSGTQYF.

Worth noting for this clonotype: The junction shows a germline mismatch at one end, possibly a read error. V and J are TRBV3-1 and TRBJ2-1; 11 positions agree with TRBD2. The V gene's germline CDR1 is LGHDT and CDR2 YNNKEL (reference sequence). The CDR3 is made up of 16 amino acids. The CDR3 coding sequence is TGTGCCAGCAGCCCTGAGAGACTAGCGGGGTACAGTGAGCAGTTCTTC. Its protein product is CASSPERLAGYSEQFF.

This clonotype was counted many times. The chain joins TRBV29-1 to TRBJ2-1, with 8 bases identical to TRBD1. Germline trimming cut 4 bases from V and 8 bases from J; bases unmatched to any gene: 10. The V gene's germline CDR1 is SQVTM and CDR2 ANQGSEA. CDR3 length equals 14 residues. The CDR3 nucleotides read TGCAGCGTTGCCCGCGTCTCAGGGGGCGATGAGCAGTTCTTC. Translation: CSVARVSGGDEQFF.

The V gene is TRBV27, the J gene TRBJ2-1, with a tentative D call TRBD2 (6 bases). CDR1 MNHEY and CDR2 SMNVEV come from the germline V gene (reference sequence). V lost 5 bases to trimming and J lost 0 bases, with 17 bases between them. The CDR3 totals 17 residues. CDR3 amino acids: CASSILSGLGSYNEQFF. The CDR3 DNA follows: TGTGCCAGCAGTATACTCAGCGGGTTGGGCTCCTACAATGAGCAGTTCTTC.

The rearrangement joins TRBV14 to TRBJ2-3, with no clear D. The CDR3 consists of 16 residues. V shed 3 bases and J shed 0 bases, with 13 bases lying between them. Germline-derived CDR1 and CDR2 are SGHDN and FVKESK. The CDR3 nucleotides are TGTGCCAGCAGCCACCAGGTTTCTTATAGCACAGATACGCAGTATTTT. Translation: CASSHQVSYSTDTQYF.

The gene calls are TRBV5-5 and TRBJ1-2; possible D gene TRBD1, 6 bases. The germline V gene has CDR1 SGHKS and CDR2 YYEKEE (reference sequence). The V end lost 0 bases, the J end lost 2 bases, and 11 bases lay between the germline ends. The CDR3 is made up of 15 amino acids. The CDR3 sequence: CASSLEVGGNYGYTF. For the CDR3, the DNA is TGTGCCAGCAGCTTGGAGGTAGGGGGGAACTATGGCTACACCTTC. The full variable domain, rest sourced from reference TRBV5-5 and TRBJ1-2, is DAGVTQSPTHLIKTRGQQVTLRCSPISGHKSVSWYQQVLGQGPQFIFQYYEKEERGRGNFPDRFSARQFPNYSSELNVNALLLGDSALYLCASSLEVGGNYGYTFGSGTRLTVV.

The sample holds a few counts of this clonotype. DNA of the CDR3: TGTGCCAGCAGTCCCCAGAGGACTAGCGGGGGCACAGATACGCAGTATTTT. Protein: CASSPQRTSGGTDTQYF. The genes are TRBV7-2 and TRBJ2-3; 12 bases map to TRBD2. Germline V gene data show CDR1 as SGHTA and CDR2 as FQGNSA. CDR3 size: 17 residues. The J segment lost 1 base and the V segment lost 6 bases, leaving 8 bases of the junction unmatched.

This chain links TRBV18 with TRBJ2-2, with D possibly matching TRBD1 (6 bases). Per the germline V gene, CDR1 is KGHSH and CDR2 is LQKENI. V was trimmed by 3 bases and J by 3 bases, leaving 11 bases between them. This CDR3 is built from 15 residues. CDR3 residues: CASSPMDSHTGELFF. DNA of the CDR3: TGTGCCAGCTCACCCATGGACAGTCACACCGGGGAGCTGTTTTTT.